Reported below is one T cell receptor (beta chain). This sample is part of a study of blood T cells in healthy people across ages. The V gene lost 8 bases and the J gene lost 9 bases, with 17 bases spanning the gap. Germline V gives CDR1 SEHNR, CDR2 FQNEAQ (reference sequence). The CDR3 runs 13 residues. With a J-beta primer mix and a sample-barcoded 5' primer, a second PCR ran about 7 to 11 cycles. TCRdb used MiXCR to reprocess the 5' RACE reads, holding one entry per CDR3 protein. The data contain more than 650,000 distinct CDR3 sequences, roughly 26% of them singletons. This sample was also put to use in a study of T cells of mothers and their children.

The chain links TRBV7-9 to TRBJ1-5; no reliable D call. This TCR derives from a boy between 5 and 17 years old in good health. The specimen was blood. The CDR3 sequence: CASASDGRAPQHF. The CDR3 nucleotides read TGTGCCAGCGCGTCGGACGGTCGAGCGCCCCAGCATTTT.